A single sample is the source of the 2 T cell receptor beta chains below, sequenced in a study of regulatory T cells in long-lasting Graves disease. Noted time point: persistent/refractory GD, antithyroid drugs over 5 years with positive TRAb. PBMC RNA served as the TCR library source. The authors built TCR beta libraries using iRepertoire HTBI primers and Arm-PCR of CDR3 regions. TCRdb ran MiXCR on the multiplex PCR reads and lists one entry per CDR3 protein. This table holds hundreds of thousands of distinct CDR3 sequences, 30% found once. The sample in question was peripheral blood mononuclear cells (PBMCs), obtained when the disease was refractory, from a patient treated with antithyroid drugs. These receptors originate from a female donor with Graves disease.

About this clonotype: Germline is not matched at one junction end, which may reflect a read error. The chain has TRBV5-1 and TRBJ1-5; D may be TRBD1 (6 bases). This CDR3 is 13 amino acids long. Germline V gene sequence: CDR1 SGHRS, CDR2 YFSETQ. The CDR3 loop is CASSKDSNQPQRF. The CDR3 nucleotides are TGCGCCAGCAGCAAGGACAGCAATCAGCCCCAGCGTTTT.

This clonotype was seen only a few times. The chain employs TRBV20-1 and TRBJ1-2; TRBD1 matches at 7 bases. Germline V gene lookup returns CDR1 DFQATT and CDR2 SNEGSKA (reference sequence). After removal of 3 bases from V and 7 bases from J, the junction contained 8 bases not matched to a gene. The CDR3 totals 13 residues. CDR3 amino acids: CSARRQGDIGYTF. The CDR3 coding sequence is TGCAGTGCTAGGCGGCAGGGGGATATTGGCTACACCTTC.